The clone carrying this T cell receptor beta chain was observed a single time. The junction had 5 bases not matched to a gene; V was cut back by 3 bases and J by 4 bases. Germline CDR1 is MNHNS and CDR2 is SASEGT. The CDR3 runs 14 residues. This specimen comes from a study of blood T cell repertoires in COVID-19. The overall study: PBMCs, B-cell-depleted T cells, or T cells were the source of the cDNA or gDNA that made up the material.

Produced via immunoSEQ multiplex PCR; TCRdb's table is partial and in-frame only. The sample holds about 250,000 clones, 85% seen once. The material sequenced was PBMCs or T cells enriched from blood (not recorded which). The source is a woman between 50 and 59 years old with acute COVID-19. The V call is TRBV6-1, the J call TRBJ1-1, with 7 bases identical to TRBD1. The CDR3 sequence: CASSDTRGRTEAFF. The CDR3 coding sequence is TGTGCCAGCAGTGACACGAGGGGGCGCACTGAAGCTTTCTTT.